This TCR beta chain came from a study of pediatric ulcerative colitis (dated by TCRdb to between 2018 and 2020). For the wider study: Of the ulcerative colitis patients, roughly seven had pancolitis and two had left-sided colitis, and histology in every patient was consistent with ulcerative colitis. By Pediatric Ulcerative Colitis Activity Index, mild disease was classified in a couple of patients, moderate disease in several and acute severe colitis in three. From fewer than ten newly diagnosed, treatment-naive pediatric ulcerative colitis patients and four non-IBD control children, paired blood and rectal samples were collected.

The germline V gene supplies CDR1 MGHRA and CDR2 YSYEKL. Taken from cysteine to phenylalanine, the CDR3 has 16 residues. Only the CDR3 part of the read is kept: 48 bases, read in frame from the first base. The germline V and J ends show losses of 0 bases and 9 bases respectively, and no gene match explains 8 bases of the junction. No immunosuppressive medication had been given to the ulcerative colitis patients before the diagnostic colonoscopy. Blood was sampled at the same time as the colonoscopy. The Wizard kit (Promega) was used to extract genomic DNA from the blood and intestinal samples. Study-wide findings and limitations: Features of the rectal repertoire distinguished controls, mild-moderate colitis patients and acute severe colitis patients, and in acute severe colitis, rectal diversity was reduced because of clonal expansions. A couple of rectal CDR3 clonotypes were found in every ulcerative colitis patient but in no control. The healthy control group was small, with only a few individuals. Autologous blood-rectal clonal overlap was significantly higher in ulcerative colitis patients than in controls, suggesting increased T cell trafficking to inflamed tissue. Because the repertoires came from total lymphocyte DNA, rare subsets such as regulatory T cells may have patterns that are not reflected. For technical reasons, substantially fewer templates were yielded by the blood samples of two patients, and these blood samples were excluded from blood-rectal overlap analysis.

Concerning this clone itself: Its antigen target is currently unknown. There are no base qualities to consult, and no much larger clone falls within one base.

Through the immunoSEQ TRB Survey service, multiplex V and J primers were used to amplify rearranged CDR3 beta regions from genomic DNA. To keep depth equal across samples, survey-level sequencing depth of up to 500,000 reads per sample was applied. The libraries were purified, combined into pools and sequenced with Illumina technology. On the study's bioinformatics: Productive clonality, sample overlap, pairwise scatters, CDR3 beta length, V/D/J gene usage and productiveness were assessed with immunoSEQ online tools. Calculated diversity was the number of unique rearrangements divided by total templates times 100; Shannon and Simpson indices were also computed. Principal component analysis used the R prcomp function and ggbiplot package on Z-score normalized data. Morisita's index was used to measure clonal overlap between blood and rectum within each subject. TCRdb re-hosts the immuneACCESS table, in-frame sequences only. Its copies lack some clones; in the studies checked, an unresolved V gene accounts for under half of them, and the cause for the rest is not known. V, J and clone size are taken as reported in that table, and D and trimming were inferred from the DNA itself. The sample table holds around 64,000 clones, of which roughly nine tenths were seen once. The ten largest clonotypes hold roughly 3% of the sample.

This chain is built from TRBV4-1 and TRBJ2-1; 10 central bases correspond to TRBD2. The TCR originated in a boy between 10 and 17 years old with severe ulcerative colitis. Source material: blood. CDR3 protein: CASSQDPLAGVGEQFF. The DNA sequence follows: TGCGCCAGCAGCCAAGATCCTCTAGCGGGAGTTGGTGAGCAGTTCTTC.